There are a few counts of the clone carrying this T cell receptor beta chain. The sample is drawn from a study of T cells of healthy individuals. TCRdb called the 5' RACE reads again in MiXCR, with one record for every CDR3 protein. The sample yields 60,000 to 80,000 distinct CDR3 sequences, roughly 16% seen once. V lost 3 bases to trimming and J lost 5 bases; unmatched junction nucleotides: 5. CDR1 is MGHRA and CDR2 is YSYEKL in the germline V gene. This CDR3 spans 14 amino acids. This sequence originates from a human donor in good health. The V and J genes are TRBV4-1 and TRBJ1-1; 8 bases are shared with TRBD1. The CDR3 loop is CASSQWTGMTEAFF. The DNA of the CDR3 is TGCGCCAGCAGCCAGTGGACAGGGATGACTGAAGCTTTCTTT.